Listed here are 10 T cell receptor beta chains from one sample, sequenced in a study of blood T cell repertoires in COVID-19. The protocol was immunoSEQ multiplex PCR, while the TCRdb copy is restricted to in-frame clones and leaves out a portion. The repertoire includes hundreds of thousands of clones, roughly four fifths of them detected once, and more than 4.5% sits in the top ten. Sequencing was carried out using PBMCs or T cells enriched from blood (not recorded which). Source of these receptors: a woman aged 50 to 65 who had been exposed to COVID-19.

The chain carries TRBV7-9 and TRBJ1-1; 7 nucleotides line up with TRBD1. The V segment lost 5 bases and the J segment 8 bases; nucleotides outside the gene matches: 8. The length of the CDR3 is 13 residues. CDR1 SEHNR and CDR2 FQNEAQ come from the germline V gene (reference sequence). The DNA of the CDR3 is TGTGCCAGCAGCCTCACAGGGGCGTCCGAAGCTTTCTTT. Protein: CASSLTGASEAFF.

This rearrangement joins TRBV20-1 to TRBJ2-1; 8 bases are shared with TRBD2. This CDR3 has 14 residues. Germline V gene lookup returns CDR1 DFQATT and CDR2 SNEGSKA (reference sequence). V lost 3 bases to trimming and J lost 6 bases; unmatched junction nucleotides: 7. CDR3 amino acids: CSASGSGGGNEQFF. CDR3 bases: TGCAGTGCTAGTGGAAGCGGGGGCGGCAATGAGCAGTTCTTC.

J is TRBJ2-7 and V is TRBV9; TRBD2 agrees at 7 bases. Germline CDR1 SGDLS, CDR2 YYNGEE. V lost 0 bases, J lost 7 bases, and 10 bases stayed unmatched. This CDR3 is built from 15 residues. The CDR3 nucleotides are TGTGCCAGCAGCGTAGATGGGACTAAGGTGGGAGAGCAGTACTTC. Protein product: CASSVDGTKVGEQYF.

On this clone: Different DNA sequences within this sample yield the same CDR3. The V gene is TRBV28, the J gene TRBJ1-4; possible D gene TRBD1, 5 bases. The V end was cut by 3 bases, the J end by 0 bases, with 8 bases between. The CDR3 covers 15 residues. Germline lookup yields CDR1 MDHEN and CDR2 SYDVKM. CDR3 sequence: CASSLGGATNEKLFF. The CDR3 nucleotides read TGTGCCAGCAGTTTGGGGGGGGCAACTAATGAAAAACTGTTTTTT.

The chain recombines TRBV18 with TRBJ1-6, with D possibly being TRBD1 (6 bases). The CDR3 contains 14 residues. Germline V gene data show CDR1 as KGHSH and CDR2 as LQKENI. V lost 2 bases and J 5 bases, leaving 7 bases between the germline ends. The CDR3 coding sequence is TGTGCCAGCTCACCATCAGGGGATAATTCACCCCTCCACTTT. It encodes CASSPSGDNSPLHF.

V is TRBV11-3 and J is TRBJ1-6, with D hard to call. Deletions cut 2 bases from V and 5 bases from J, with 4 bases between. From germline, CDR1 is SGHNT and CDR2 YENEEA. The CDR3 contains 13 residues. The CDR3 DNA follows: TGTGCCAGCAGCTTATCGGATAATTCACCCCTCCACTTT. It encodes CASSLSDNSPLHF.

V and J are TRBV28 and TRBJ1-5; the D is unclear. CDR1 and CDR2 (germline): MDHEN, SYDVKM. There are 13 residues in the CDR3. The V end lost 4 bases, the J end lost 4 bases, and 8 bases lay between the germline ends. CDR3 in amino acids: CASSSLVNQPQHF. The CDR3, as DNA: TGTGCCAGCAGTTCTCTAGTTAATCAGCCCCAGCATTTT.

This CDR3 is CASSYSTSGGKETQYF. The CDR3 bases are TGTGCCAGCAGTTACTCGACTAGCGGGGGGAAGGAGACCCAGTACTTC. This chain connects TRBV6-5 to TRBJ2-5; 13 positions match TRBD2. Germline trimming cut 0 bases from V and 5 bases from J; bases unmatched to any gene: 3. The germline V gene encodes CDR1 MNHEY and CDR2 SVGAGI. This CDR3 is built from 16 residues.

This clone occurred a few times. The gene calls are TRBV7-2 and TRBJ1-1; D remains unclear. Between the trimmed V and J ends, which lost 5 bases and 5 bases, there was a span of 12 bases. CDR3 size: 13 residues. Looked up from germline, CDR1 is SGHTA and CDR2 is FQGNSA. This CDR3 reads CASSVRGRTEAFF. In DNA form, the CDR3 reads TGTGCCAGCAGCGTCCGGGGTAGGACTGAAGCTTTCTTT.

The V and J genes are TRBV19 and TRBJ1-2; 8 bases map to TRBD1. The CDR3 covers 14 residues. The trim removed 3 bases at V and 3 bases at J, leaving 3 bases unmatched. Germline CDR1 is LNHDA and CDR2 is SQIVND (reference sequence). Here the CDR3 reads CASSIEDRDYGYTF. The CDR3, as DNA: TGTGCCAGTAGTATCGAGGACAGGGACTATGGCTACACCTTC.